This is a list of T cell receptor beta chains from one sample in a study of blood T cell repertoires in COVID-19. Assay used: immunoSEQ multiplex PCR; TCRdb lists only in-frame clones, some missing. The profile shows around 40,000 clones, approximately 85% of them singletons. Sequences were obtained from peripheral blood. These receptors were taken from a human donor in a cohort sampled during active COVID-19. Each CDR3 is given with its conserved first and last residue. The D gene is left open where the match is weak. Clone size appears in some rows only: once, few, many, or a class for an expanded clone.

TRBV7-9	TRBJ2-7	NA	NA	CASSLDAEQYF	TGTGCCAGCAGCTTAGATGCGGAGCAGTACTTC
TRBV11-2	TRBJ2-7	NA	NA	CASSLARAYEQYF	TGTGCCAGCAGCTTAGCCAGGGCCTACGAGCAGTACTTC
TRBV30	TRBJ1-2	NA	NA	CAWSVTINGYTF	TGTGCCTGGAGTGTAACAATTAATGGCTACACCTTC
TRBV11-2	TRBJ2-7	NA	NA	CASSLGSRAGDEQYF	TGTGCCAGCAGCTTAGGGAGTAGGGCAGGGGACGAGCAGTACTTC
TRBV2	TRBJ1-2	NA	TRBD1	CASSDGSGGRGYGYTF	TGTGCCAGCAGTGATGGGTCAGGGGGTAGAGGCTATGGCTACACCTTC
TRBV5-8	TRBJ1-4	few	TRBD1	CASSLGGTGTEKLFF	TGTGCCAGCAGCTTGGGTGGGACAGGGACTGAAAAACTGTTTTTT
TRBV4-1	TRBJ2-5	NA	NA	CASSQEGGRSSGETQYF	TGCGCCAGCAGCCAAGAGGGTGGTCGATCGTCAGGGGAGACCCAGTACTTC
TRBV7-2	TRBJ2-3	NA	NA	CASSLLASSTDTQYF	TGTGCCAGCAGCTTACTAGCGTCGAGCACAGATACGCAGTATTTT
TRBV10-3	TRBJ2-3	NA	TRBD2	CAIRAGASTDTQYF	TGTGCCATCAGGGCGGGAGCTAGCACAGATACGCAGTATTTT
TRBV15	TRBJ2-5	NA	TRBD2	CATSEGAAGIPETQYF	TGTGCCACCAGCGAAGGGGCAGCGGGGATACCGGAGACCCAGTACTTC
TRBV6-2/TRBV6-3	TRBJ1-1	NA	TRBD1	CASSFPPGQGNTEAFF	TGTGCCAGCAGTTTTCCACCGGGACAGGGGAACACTGAAGCTTTCTTT
TRBV30	TRBJ1-5	NA	NA	CAWKPRDLSNQPQHF	TGTGCCTGGAAGCCCAGGGACTTAAGCAATCAGCCCCAGCATTTT
TRBV27	TRBJ1-1	NA	NA	CASSLNEQLNTEAFF	TGTGCCAGCAGTTTAAATGAACAGTTGAACACTGAAGCTTTCTTT
TRBV3-1/TRBV3-2	TRBJ1-1	NA	NA	CASSQEQVNTEAFF	TGTGCCAGCAGCCAAGAACAGGTGAACACTGAAGCTTTCTTT
TRBV7-9	TRBJ1-1	NA	TRBD1	CASSSATGGWTEAFF	TGTGCCAGCAGCTCCGCCACAGGGGGCTGGACTGAAGCTTTCTTT
TRBV5-1	TRBJ2-1	NA	NA	CASSLRRTGYNEQFF	TGCGCCAGCAGCTTGCGTAGAACGGGCTACAATGAGCAGTTCTTC
TRBV15	TRBJ2-7	NA	NA	CATSPDLAGTYEQYF	TGTGCCACCAGCCCAGACCTGGCCGGGACCTACGAGCAGTACTTC
TRBV6-5	TRBJ1-2	NA	TRBD1	CASSSGTVGGYTF	TGTGCCAGCAGTTCCGGGACAGTGGGTGGCTACACCTTC
TRBV7-3	TRBJ2-2	NA	TRBD1	CASSLGAGGIGELFF	TGTGCCAGCAGCTTAGGTGCAGGGGGCATCGGGGAGCTGTTTTTT
TRBV15	TRBJ2-7	NA	NA	CATSRVFMGRFSYEQYF	TGTGCCACCAGCAGAGTATTCATGGGGCGTTTCTCCTACGAGCAGTACTTC
TRBV19	TRBJ1-1	NA	TRBD1	CASSGTGGTEAFF	TGTGCCAGTAGTGGAACAGGGGGCACTGAAGCTTTCTTT
TRBV19	TRBJ1-1	few	NA	CASSPQAGQAFF	TGTGCCAGTAGTCCCCAAGCGGGGCAAGCTTTCTTT
TRBV13	TRBJ1-1	NA	NA	CASSLLTGDTEAFF	TGTGCCAGCAGCTTGCTGACGGGGGACACTGAAGCTTTCTTT
TRBV7-2	TRBJ1-2	NA	TRBD1	CASSLTGGLYGYTF	TGTGCCAGCAGCTTAACAGGGGGCCTCTATGGCTACACCTTC
TRBV7-8	TRBJ1-2	few	NA	CASSVHSTGNRNYGYTF	TGTGCCAGCAGCGTCCACTCGACGGGGAATCGTAACTATGGCTACACCTTC
TRBV7-3	TRBJ1-1	once	NA	CASSTGNTEAFF	TGTGCCAGCTCTACGGGAAACACTGAAGCTTTCTTT
TRBV19	TRBJ2-1	NA	TRBD2	CASSIALAGGGGRGLNEQFF	TGTGCCAGTAGTATAGCACTAGCGGGAGGGGGAGGTAGAGGGTTAAATGAGCAGTTCTTC
TRBV7-3	TRBJ1-1	NA	NA	CASSLMRDTEAFF	TGTGCCAGCAGCTTAATGCGGGACACTGAAGCTTTCTTT
TRBV19	TRBJ1-1	NA	NA	CASSIDRDSEAFF	TGTGCCAGTAGTATCGACAGAGACAGCGAAGCTTTCTTT
TRBV9	TRBJ2-7	NA	NA	CASSPRDTEQYF	TGTGCCAGCAGCCCGAGGGACACCGAGCAGTACTTC
TRBV2	TRBJ2-5	NA	TRBD2	CASSLTSGRAQETQYF	TGTGCCAGCAGCCTCACTAGCGGGAGGGCCCAAGAGACCCAGTACTTC
TRBV6-5	TRBJ2-7	NA	TRBD2	CASSWTRGVQYF	TGTGCCAGCAGCTGGACTAGAGGGGTGCAGTACTTC
TRBV12-3/TRBV12-4	TRBJ1-1	NA	TRBD1	CASRRRDRTEAFF	TGTGCCAGCAGACGCCGGGACAGAACTGAAGCTTTCTTT
TRBV4-1	TRBJ2-1	NA	TRBD2	CASSQARTSRQFF	TGCGCCAGCAGCCAAGCCCGGACTAGCCGGCAGTTCTTC
TRBV5-5	TRBJ1-1	NA	NA	CASSLAPSVNTEAFF	TGTGCCAGCAGCTTGGCTCCCTCCGTGAACACTGAAGCTTTCTTT
TRBV2	TRBJ1-2	NA	NA	CASLPRNNHYGYTF	TGTGCCAGCCTACCCAGGAACAACCACTATGGCTACACCTTC
TRBV2	TRBJ1-5	NA	NA	CASSDPTGIQPQHF	TGTGCCAGCAGTGATCCAACAGGGATTCAGCCCCAGCATTTT
TRBV27	TRBJ2-5	NA	NA	CASSFASRGETQYF	TGTGCCAGCAGTTTCGCTAGCAGAGGGGAGACCCAGTACTTC
TRBV19	TRBJ2-2	NA	NA	CASSMREAGELFF	TGTGCCAGTAGTATGAGGGAGGCCGGGGAGCTGTTTTTT
TRBV2	TRBJ2-2	NA	NA	CASIVDLYTGELFF	TGTGCCAGCATAGTCGATCTGTACACCGGGGAGCTGTTTTTT
TRBV7-3	TRBJ2-3	NA	TRBD2	CASSAGGYTDTQYF	TGTGCCAGTTCAGCGGGGGGATACACAGATACGCAGTATTTT
TRBV12-3/TRBV12-4	TRBJ1-2	NA	NA	CASSLEGGGYTF	TGTGCCAGCAGTTTAGAGGGAGGGGGCTACACCTTC
TRBV28	TRBJ1-2	NA	TRBD1	CASSPGGGYTF	TGTGCCAGCAGCCCAGGGGGAGGCTACACCTTC
TRBV11-3	TRBJ1-2	NA	TRBD1	CASSPKGDRAPDYGYTF	TGTGCCAGCAGCCCGAAGGGGGACAGGGCTCCCGACTATGGCTACACCTTC
TRBV5-1	TRBJ2-7	NA	TRBD1	CASSPGWDREKHEQYF	TGCGCCAGCAGCCCCGGGTGGGACAGGGAGAAACACGAGCAGTACTTC
TRBV20-1	TRBJ1-2	NA	NA	CSASYEYGYTF	TGCAGTGCTAGTTATGAGTATGGCTACACCTTC
TRBV6-1	TRBJ1-2	NA	TRBD1	CASTLQDRADYGYTF	TGTGCCAGCACTTTACAGGACAGGGCTGACTATGGCTACACCTTC
TRBV24-1	TRBJ2-5	NA	NA	CATSDPGHQETQYF	TGTGCCACCAGTGACCCCGGACATCAAGAGACCCAGTACTTC
TRBV19	TRBJ1-4	NA	TRBD1	CASRLTGAATNEKLFF	TGTGCCAGTAGACTAACAGGGGCCGCAACTAATGAAAAACTGTTTTTT
TRBV11-3	TRBJ2-1	NA	TRBD1	CASSLGADRGLYNEQFF	TGTGCCAGCAGCTTAGGCGCCGACAGGGGACTTTACAATGAGCAGTTCTTC
TRBV7-2	TRBJ2-3	few	NA	CASSPPADTQYF	TGTGCCAGCAGCCCCCCCGCGGATACGCAGTATTTT
TRBV25-1	TRBJ1-2	NA	NA	CASQAQGQRGYTF	TGTGCCAGCCAGGCCCAGGGGCAGAGGGGCTACACCTTC